Below, one T cell receptor (beta chain) is given with its context. What this receptor recognizes is not known. It has no much larger one-base neighbor in the sample; base qualities were not kept. The CDR3 goes from the cysteine to the phenylalanine over 17 residues. The only DNA kept is the CDR3, 51 bases in frame from the first base. At the junction V is shortened by 5 bases and J by 2 bases, with 22 bases in between. Reading the germline V gene gives CDR1 SGHAT and CDR2 FQNNGV. This sample was included in a study of IL-17A CD8 T cells in psoriatic arthritis synovium. Turning to the overall study: The study aimed to define the phenotype, molecular profile and function of synovial IL-17A+CD8+ T cells in psoriatic arthritis pathogenesis. General study outcomes and caveats: Only a few patients were covered by TCR sequencing, and this limited sample size was acknowledged by the authors. Because no psoriatic arthritis synovial tissue samples were available, cells were taken from synovial fluid instead of synovial tissue. Although most synovial CD8+ subsets stayed polyclonal, some individual clones made up over 5% of the repertoire.

Synovial fluid effusions were drawn from actively inflamed joints of patients with psoriatic arthritis. For each patient, synovial fluid served as the source from which three memory CD8+ T cell populations were isolated by sorting: Tc1 cells (IL-17A-IFNgamma+), Tc17 cells (IL-17A+) and the bulk memory fraction, allowing their TCR repertoires to be compared. Psoriatic arthritis patients met the Classification of Psoriatic Arthritis Study Group (CASPAR) criteria. Bulk memory CD8+ T cells were sorted as CD45RA-CD27+/- plus CD45RA+CD27- cells. Three patients with psoriatic arthritis provided sorted synovial fluid CD8+ T cell subsets that underwent TCRbeta sequencing. After isolation with Lymphoprep, synovial fluid mononuclear cells were cryopreserved in liquid nitrogen until use. Cryopreservation medium contained around 50% fetal calf serum and around 9.5% dimethyl sulfoxide. After DNA extraction (Qiagen), TCRbeta V-D-J rearrangements were amplified in a bias-controlled manner and then sequenced at high throughput (immunoSEQ; Adaptive Biotech). Per the original workflow: The immunoSEQ Analyzer platform was used to analyze productive sequences at the sequence level. Clonality was computed as 1 minus Pielou's evenness, ranging from 0 (highly polyclonal) to 1 (monoclonal). The Morisita index, ranging from 0 (no similarity) to 1 (complete similarity), was used to quantify repertoire overlap between subsets. This is the immuneACCESS table as TCRdb keeps it, with only in-frame sequences that have V and J called. A part of the clones is gone; compared with another copy, unresolved V genes explain less than half, and the rest is unexplained. V, J and clone size reflect that table, while D and trimming were determined from the DNA. The sample table contains 1,900 or so clones; only one count was recorded for more than 65% of them. Roughly 9% of the sample is taken by the ten largest.

The V and J segments used are TRBV11-2 and TRBJ2-7; perhaps TRBD1 is the D gene, with 6 bases matching. The specimen sequenced was memory CD8+ T cells from synovial fluid. The cell subset or site label, read with the paper, signifies: bulk memory CD8+ T cells (CD45RA-CD27+/- and CD45RA+CD27-). This clonotype was sampled from a human donor with psoriatic arthritis. The CDR3 region reads CASSTSPGTTFTYEQYF. The DNA is TGTGCCAGCAGCACGAGCCCCGGGACAACCTTTACCTACGAGCAGTACTTC.